This TCR beta chain is drawn from a study of control samples from healthy donors and cancer patients. Using immunoSEQ multiplex PCR, the repertoire was profiled, and TCRdb retains in-frame clones only, with some absent. The profile shows some 130,000 clones, more than 80% of them singletons. CDR1 is MDHEN and CDR2 is SYDVKM in the germline V gene. The CDR3 runs 15 residues. V lost 5 bases and J lost 0, with 11 bases in between. The V call is TRBV28, the J call TRBJ1-3, with unresolved D. Sequenced: blood. This receptor was obtained from a man between 18 and 29 years old in good health. DNA for the CDR3: TGTGCCAGCAGTACCCCATCTCCCTCTGGAAACACCATATATTTT. Translating it yields CASSTPSPSGNTIYF.